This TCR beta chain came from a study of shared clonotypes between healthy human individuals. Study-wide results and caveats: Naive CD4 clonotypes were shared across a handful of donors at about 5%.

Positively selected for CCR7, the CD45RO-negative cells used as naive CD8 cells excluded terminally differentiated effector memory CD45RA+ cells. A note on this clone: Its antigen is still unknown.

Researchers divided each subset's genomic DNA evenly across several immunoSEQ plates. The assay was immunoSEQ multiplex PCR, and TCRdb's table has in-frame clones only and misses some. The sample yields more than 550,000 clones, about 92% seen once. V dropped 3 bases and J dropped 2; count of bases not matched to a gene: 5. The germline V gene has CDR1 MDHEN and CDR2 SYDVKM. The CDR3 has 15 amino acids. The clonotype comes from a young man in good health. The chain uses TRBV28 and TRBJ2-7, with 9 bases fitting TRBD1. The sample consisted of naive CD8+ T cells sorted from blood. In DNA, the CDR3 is TGTGCCAGCAGTTTGGGACAGGGTGAGGCCTACGAGCAGTACTTC. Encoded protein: CASSLGQGEAYEQYF.